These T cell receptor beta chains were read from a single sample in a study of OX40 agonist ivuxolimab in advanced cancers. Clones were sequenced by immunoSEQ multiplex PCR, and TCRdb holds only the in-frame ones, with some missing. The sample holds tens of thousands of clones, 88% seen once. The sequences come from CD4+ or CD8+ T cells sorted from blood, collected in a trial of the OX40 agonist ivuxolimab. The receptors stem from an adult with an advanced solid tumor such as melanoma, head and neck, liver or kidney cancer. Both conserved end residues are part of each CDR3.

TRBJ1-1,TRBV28,CASRPWGTEAFF
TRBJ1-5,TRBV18,CASSLEGAGANQPQHF
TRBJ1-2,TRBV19,CASSIEGYGYTF
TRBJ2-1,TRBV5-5,CASSSTGMGEQFF
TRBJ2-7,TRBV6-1,CASSRTGGSYEQYF
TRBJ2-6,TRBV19,CASRPLQGTHSGANVLTF
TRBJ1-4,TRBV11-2,CASSLGHGEKLFF
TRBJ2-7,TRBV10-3,CAISDSTYEQYF
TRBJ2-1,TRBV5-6,CASSLSGRIYNEQFF
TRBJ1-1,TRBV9,CASSVGERVNTEAFF
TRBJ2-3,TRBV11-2,CASSRPGLNTQYF
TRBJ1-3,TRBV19,CASSPGHGSGNTIYF
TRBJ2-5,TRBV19,CASSIQGTSGQETQYF
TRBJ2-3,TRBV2,CASNDGQAPGTDTQYF
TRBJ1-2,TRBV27,CASTPGPSAIYGYTF
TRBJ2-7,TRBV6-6,CASGEGSPYEQYF
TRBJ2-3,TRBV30,CAWTGQGFIDTQYF
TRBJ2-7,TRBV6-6,CASSYSSGSYEQYF
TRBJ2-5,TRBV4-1,CASSQWGAETQYF
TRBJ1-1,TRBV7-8,CASSPNHRGRRTEAFF
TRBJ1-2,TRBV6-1,CASSTRQGRVGYTF
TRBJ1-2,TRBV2,CASRAAGATGLGNYGYTF
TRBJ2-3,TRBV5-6,CASTMTGVPDTQYF
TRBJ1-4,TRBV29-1,CSVEDLGGGEKLFF
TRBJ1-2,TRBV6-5,CASSSSSGGYTF
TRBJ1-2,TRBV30,CAWRASGYGYTF
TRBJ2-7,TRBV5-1,CASSYEGVEQYF
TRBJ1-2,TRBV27,CASGIRGGYTF
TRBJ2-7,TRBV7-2,CASSPGPAILYEQYF